Listed here is a single T cell receptor (beta chain). This sample is drawn from a study of shared clonotypes between healthy human individuals. CDR1 and CDR2 from the germline V gene are SGHDN and FVKESK. V shed 0 bases and J 6 bases; nucleotides not matched to a gene: 10. There are 17 residues in the CDR3. Authors' methods: ImmunoSEQ supplied junction-only sequences lacking quality scores, so filtering was different. Method: immunoSEQ multiplex PCR; TCRdb's copy keeps in-frame clones and lacks some. V, J and clone size are taken as reported in that table, and D and trimming were inferred from the DNA itself. This table has roughly 500,000 clones, 81% appearing once.

The TCR sequence derives from a woman in her forties in good health. Some clones in this sample may be carry-over from other donors' samples. The rearrangement joins TRBV14 to TRBJ2-1; 8 nucleotides agree with TRBD2. The specimen was PBMCs. The CDR3 reads CASSQDFAGGGRNEQFF. In DNA form, the CDR3 reads TGTGCCAGCAGCCAAGATTTTGCGGGAGGCGGGCGCAATGAGCAGTTCTTC.